Each of the 10 T cell receptor beta chains below was sequenced from the same sample in a study of cytomegalovirus exposure and HLA in healthy donors. TCRdb's table, derived via immunoSEQ multiplex PCR, lists solely in-frame clones and lacks some. The sample has roughly 100,000 clones; about 95% are singletons. Sequenced input: PBMCs. The source is a young woman in good health and CMV-seronegative.

V gene TRBV19 combines with J gene TRBJ1-5; 7 nucleotides match TRBD1. The ends lost 6 bases at V and 7 bases at J; junction bases unmatched: 3. This CDR3 contains 12 residues. Germline CDR1 reads LNHDA; CDR2 reads SQIVND (reference sequence). The CDR3 here is CASRQGWQPQHF. The DNA for the CDR3 is TGTGCCAGTAGACAGGGGTGGCAGCCCCAGCATTTT.

The chain combines TRBV27 with TRBJ2-3; D might be TRBD1 (5 bases). This CDR3 is built from 19 residues. The germline V and J ends were trimmed by 2 bases and 2 bases, with 23 bases remaining between them. The germline V gene has CDR1 MNHEY and CDR2 SMNVEV (reference sequence). The DNA of the CDR3 is TGTGCCAGCAGTTTAAAGGGGTTTGACATCCTCGCCTACACAGATACGCAGTATTTT. Its protein is CASSLKGFDILAYTDTQYF.

The V gene is TRBV25-1, the J gene TRBJ1-1, with D possibly being TRBD1 (5 bases). From germline, CDR1 is MGHDK and CDR2 SYGVNS. With 3 bases removed from V and 4 bases from J, the gap between germline ends came to 15 bases. This CDR3 is 15 amino acids long. CDR3 residues: CASSEGRVSGTEAFF. The CDR3 DNA follows: TGTGCCAGCAGTGAGGGCAGGGTGTCGGGCACTGAAGCTTTCTTT.

This clone was counted once. The chain recombines TRBV9 with TRBJ2-1, with 9 nucleotides matching TRBD2. Germline V lookup: CDR1 SGDLS, CDR2 YYNGEE. The J segment lost 10 bases and the V segment lost 4 bases, leaving 12 bases of the junction unmatched. The CDR3 length is 15 residues. The CDR3 coding sequence is TGTGCCAGCAGCCCCAGGGCGGGGGGGGCCTGGGAGCAGTTCTTC. Translating it yields CASSPRAGGAWEQFF. Looking up the rest from reference TRBV9 and TRBJ2-1 gives the full variable domain: DSGVTQTPKHLITATGQRVTLRCSPRSGDLSVYWYQQSLDQGLQFLIQYYNGEERAKGNILERFSAQQFPDLHSELNLSSLELGDSALYFCASSPRAGGAWEQFFGPGTRLTVL.

V usage is TRBV10-2 and J usage is TRBJ2-3, with D tentatively TRBD1 (6 bases). Trimming took off 4 bases at V and 14 bases at J, with 19 bases between the two ends. The CDR3 covers 13 residues. Germline CDR1 WSHSY, CDR2 SAAADI. In DNA, the CDR3 is TGCGCCAGCAGTGCTGGGGACACCAGAATACGGTATTTT. This gives the protein CASSAGDTRIRYF.

The CDR3 is CASSTGQGTSTDTQYF. In DNA, the CDR3 is TGCGCCAGCAGCACCGGACAGGGCACTAGCACAGATACGCAGTATTTT. This chain connects TRBV5-1 to TRBJ2-3; 8 bases fit TRBD1. The CDR3 spans 16 residues. CDR1 SGHRS and CDR2 YFSETQ come from the germline V gene. V shed 4 bases, J shed 0 bases, and the junction held 7 bases outside the gene matches.

The rearrangement links TRBV6-5 to TRBJ1-5; D call uncertain. Germline CDR1 MNHEY, CDR2 SVGAGI. V lost 6 bases and J 2 bases, leaving 14 bases between the germline ends. The CDR3 has 15 residues. The CDR3 nucleotides are TGTGCCAGCAGCCACCCTGAGGGTGGCAATCAGCCCCAGCATTTT. Translated: CASSHPEGGNQPQHF.

This chain links TRBV7-6 with TRBJ2-7; 14 bases fit TRBD2. V was clipped by 5 bases and J by 6 bases; unmatched bases: 6. This CDR3 region has 15 residues. Looked up from germline, CDR1 is SGHVS and CDR2 is FNYEAQ. The CDR3 sequence: CASSPGLAGAVEQYF. In nucleotides, the CDR3 is TGTGCCAGCAGCCCGGGACTAGCGGGAGCGGTCGAGCAGTACTTC.

The chain employs TRBV7-8 and TRBJ2-1, with 8 bases fitting TRBD1. V lost 5 bases to trimming and J lost 5 bases; unmatched junction nucleotides: 8. This CDR3 comprises 15 residues. Per the germline V gene, CDR1 is SGHVS and CDR2 is FQNEAQ. The CDR3 coding sequence is TGTGCCAGCAGCCCTAGGACAGGGTTCAACAATGAGCAGTTCTTC. It is translated as CASSPRTGFNNEQFF.

The V gene is TRBV6-1, the J gene TRBJ1-1, with D possibly matching TRBD1 (5 bases). Germline V gene data show CDR1 as MNHNS and CDR2 as SASEGT. Trimming cost V 6 bases and J 3 bases, with 11 bases left between them. The CDR3 sequence is 13 residues long. CDR3 DNA: TGTGCCAGCAGAGGGGATTTGCACACTGAAGCTTTCTTT. Residues: CASRGDLHTEAFF.